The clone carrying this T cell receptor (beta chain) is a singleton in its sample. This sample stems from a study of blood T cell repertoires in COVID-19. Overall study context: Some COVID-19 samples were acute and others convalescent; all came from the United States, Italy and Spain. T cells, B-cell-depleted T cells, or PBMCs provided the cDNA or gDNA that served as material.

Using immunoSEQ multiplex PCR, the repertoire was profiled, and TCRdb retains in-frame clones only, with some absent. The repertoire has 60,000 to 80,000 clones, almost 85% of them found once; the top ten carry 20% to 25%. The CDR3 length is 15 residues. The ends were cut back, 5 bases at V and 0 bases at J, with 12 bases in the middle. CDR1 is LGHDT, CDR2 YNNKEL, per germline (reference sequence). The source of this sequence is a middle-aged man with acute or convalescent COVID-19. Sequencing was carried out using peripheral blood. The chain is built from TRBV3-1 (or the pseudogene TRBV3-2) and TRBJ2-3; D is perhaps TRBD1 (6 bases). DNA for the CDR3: TGTGCCAGCAGCGTTCGACAGGCCAGCACAGATACGCAGTATTTT. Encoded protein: CASSVRQASTDTQYF.